The rows below give T cell receptor beta chains drawn from one sample of a study of T cells in tuberculosis. Clones were sequenced by immunoSEQ multiplex PCR, and TCRdb holds only the in-frame ones, with some missing. The sample shows roughly 30,000 clones, more than 75% of them seen only once. The input for sequencing was PBMCs, taken at tuberculosis diagnosis. These receptors were taken from an adult with tuberculosis. Both conserved end residues are part of each CDR3. A D gene is named only where the DNA matches it firmly. Part of the rows lack a size; the others show once, few, many or a class for expanded clones.

clone size: .
J gene: TRBJ2-1
V gene: TRBV10-1
D gene: TRBD2
CDR3 protein: CASSDGGSRNEQFF
CDR3 DNA: TGCGCCAGCAGTGACGGCGGGAGTAGAAATGAGCAGTTCTTC

clone size: .
J gene: TRBJ2-3
V gene: TRBV19
D gene: TRBD1
CDR3 protein: CASSPPGQGATDTQYF
CDR3 DNA: TGTGCCAGTAGCCCCCCGGGACAGGGGGCGACAGATACGCAGTATTTT

clone size: few
J gene: TRBJ1-6
V gene: TRBV2
D gene: .
CDR3 protein: CASSPTNSPLHF
CDR3 DNA: TGTGCCAGCAGCCCCACAAATTCACCCCTCCACTTT

clone size: .
J gene: TRBJ1-5
V gene: TRBV15
D gene: TRBD1
CDR3 protein: CATGTGRGGNQPQHF
CDR3 DNA: TGTGCCACCGGGACAGGGAGGGGTGGCAATCAGCCCCAGCATTTT

clone size: once
J gene: TRBJ1-2
V gene: TRBV9
D gene: .
CDR3 protein: CASSVEKGLNGYTF
CDR3 DNA: TGTGCCAGCAGCGTAGAGAAGGGGCTGAATGGCTACACCTTC

clone size: few
J gene: TRBJ2-7
V gene: TRBV19
D gene: TRBD1
CDR3 protein: CASSIGTGPYEQYF
CDR3 DNA: TGTGCCAGTAGTATAGGGACAGGCCCCTACGAGCAGTACTTC

clone size: .
J gene: TRBJ2-3
V gene: TRBV28
D gene: TRBD2
CDR3 protein: CASSSHSGKEDTQYF
CDR3 DNA: TGTGCCAGCAGTTCCCATAGCGGGAAGGAAGATACGCAGTATTTT

clone size: .
J gene: TRBJ2-6
V gene: TRBV12-5
D gene: TRBD1
CDR3 protein: CASGLILTGGSGANVLTF
CDR3 DNA: TGTGCTAGTGGCCTCATCCTGACAGGGGGTTCTGGGGCCAACGTCCTGACTTTC

clone size: .
J gene: TRBJ2-1
V gene: TRBV7-2
D gene: .
CDR3 protein: CASSTGIPPNNEQFF
CDR3 DNA: TGTGCCAGCAGCACCGGGATCCCACCTAACAATGAGCAGTTCTTC

clone size: .
J gene: TRBJ2-3
V gene: TRBV5-1
D gene: .
CDR3 protein: CASSLTTDTQYF
CDR3 DNA: TGCGCCAGCAGCCTAACTACAGATACGCAGTATTTT

clone size: once
J gene: TRBJ2-1
V gene: TRBV28
D gene: TRBD2
CDR3 protein: CASSLGLAGGPRDEQFF
CDR3 DNA: TGTGCCAGCAGTTTGGGACTAGCGGGAGGGCCCCGGGATGAGCAGTTCTTC

clone size: .
J gene: TRBJ2-5
V gene: TRBV12-2
D gene: .
CDR3 protein: CASRLGWREYETQYF
CDR3 DNA: TGTGCAAGTCGCTTAGGATGGAGGGAGTACGAGACCCAGTACTTC

clone size: .
J gene: TRBJ1-2
V gene: TRBV19
D gene: .
CDR3 protein: CASSVTNSPLYGYTF
CDR3 DNA: TGTGCCAGTAGTGTGACAAACTCACCGCTCTATGGCTACACCTTC

clone size: .
J gene: TRBJ2-3
V gene: TRBV7-9
D gene: TRBD2
CDR3 protein: CASSLTGGADTQYF
CDR3 DNA: TGTGCCAGCAGCTTAACGGGAGGGGCAGATACGCAGTATTTT

clone size: .
J gene: TRBJ2-7
V gene: TRBV4-1
D gene: .
CDR3 protein: CASSQGSQPYEQYF
CDR3 DNA: TGCGCCAGCAGCCAAGGGTCACAGCCATACGAGCAGTACTTC

clone size: .
J gene: TRBJ2-1
V gene: TRBV30
D gene: .
CDR3 protein: CAWRALGDYEQFF
CDR3 DNA: TGTGCCTGGAGGGCCCTCGGGGACTATGAGCAGTTCTTC

clone size: .
J gene: TRBJ2-7
V gene: TRBV10-3
D gene: TRBD1
CDR3 protein: CAISEGQGGYEQYF
CDR3 DNA: TGTGCCATCAGTGAGGGACAGGGAGGCTACGAGCAGTACTTC

clone size: .
J gene: TRBJ2-5
V gene: TRBV6-5
D gene: TRBD2
CDR3 protein: CASSFGGTMETQYF
CDR3 DNA: TGTGCCAGCAGTTTTGGGGGGACTATGGAGACCCAGTACTTC

clone size: .
J gene: TRBJ1-5
V gene: TRBV30
D gene: .
CDR3 protein: CAWGGKGNQPQHF
CDR3 DNA: TGTGCCTGGGGGGGGAAGGGCAATCAGCCCCAGCATTTT

clone size: .
J gene: TRBJ1-1
V gene: TRBV4-1
D gene: .
CDR3 protein: CASSQGTEIEAFF
CDR3 DNA: TGCGCCAGCAGCCAAGGCACAGAAATTGAAGCTTTCTTT

clone size: .
J gene: TRBJ2-1
V gene: TRBV9
D gene: TRBD1
CDR3 protein: CASSDRQGNEQFF
CDR3 DNA: TGTGCCAGCAGCGACCGACAGGGAAATGAGCAGTTCTTC

clone size: .
J gene: TRBJ2-7
V gene: TRBV27
D gene: TRBD1
CDR3 protein: CASSSDRGQYEQYF
CDR3 DNA: TGTGCCAGCAGTTCGGACAGGGGGCAATACGAGCAGTACTTC

clone size: .
J gene: TRBJ2-5
V gene: TRBV18
D gene: .
CDR3 protein: CASSRAWGNQETQYF
CDR3 DNA: TGTGCCAGCTCGCGGGCCTGGGGTAACCAAGAGACCCAGTACTTC

clone size: .
J gene: TRBJ2-3
V gene: TRBV27
D gene: .
CDR3 protein: CASSLEVVRGTLDTQYF
CDR3 DNA: TGTGCCAGCAGTTTAGAGGTAGTCAGGGGCACATTAGATACGCAGTATTTT

clone size: .
J gene: TRBJ2-2
V gene: TRBV18
D gene: .
CDR3 protein: CASSPRGITGELFF
CDR3 DNA: TGTGCCAGCTCACCACGAGGGATCACCGGGGAGCTGTTTTTT

clone size: .
J gene: TRBJ2-1
V gene: TRBV5-4
D gene: .
CDR3 protein: CASSATDSPPYNEQFF
CDR3 DNA: TGTGCCAGCAGCGCCACGGACTCTCCGCCTTACAATGAGCAGTTCTTC

clone size: .
J gene: TRBJ1-2
V gene: TRBV27
D gene: TRBD1
CDR3 protein: CASRSTGGDGYTF
CDR3 DNA: TGTGCCAGCCGTTCCACAGGGGGCGATGGCTACACCTTC

clone size: few
J gene: TRBJ1-5
V gene: TRBV13
D gene: TRBD1
CDR3 protein: CASSRQGNNQPQHF
CDR3 DNA: TGTGCCAGCAGCCGACAGGGGAACAATCAGCCCCAGCATTTT

clone size: .
J gene: TRBJ1-1
V gene: TRBV18
D gene: .
CDR3 protein: CASSPRGENTEAFF
CDR3 DNA: TGTGCCAGCTCACCCAGGGGAGAAAACACTGAAGCTTTCTTT

clone size: .
J gene: TRBJ1-2
V gene: TRBV5-8
D gene: TRBD1
CDR3 protein: CASSFRQGDGYTF
CDR3 DNA: TGTGCCAGCAGCTTCAGACAGGGGGATGGCTACACCTTC

clone size: few
J gene: TRBJ1-3
V gene: TRBV27
D gene: .
CDR3 protein: CASSSRNRAGNTIYF
CDR3 DNA: TGTGCCAGCAGTTCGCGTAACAGGGCTGGAAACACCATATATTTT

clone size: .
J gene: TRBJ2-3
V gene: TRBV14
D gene: TRBD2
CDR3 protein: CASSQDIAGGQYF
CDR3 DNA: TGTGCCAGCAGCCAAGATATAGCGGGGGGGCAGTATTTT

clone size: once
J gene: TRBJ2-1
V gene: TRBV7-2
D gene: TRBD2
CDR3 protein: CASSFEPAMTSGGPNEQFF
CDR3 DNA: TGTGCCAGCAGCTTTGAACCGGCCATGACTAGCGGGGGACCCAATGAGCAGTTCTTC

clone size: .
J gene: TRBJ2-5
V gene: TRBV18
D gene: TRBD2
CDR3 protein: CASSRLAGQETQYF
CDR3 DNA: TGTGCCAGCTCACGGTTAGCGGGGCAAGAGACCCAGTACTTC

clone size: .
J gene: TRBJ2-3
V gene: TRBV4-2
D gene: .
CDR3 protein: CASSQDLDEGSTDTQYF
CDR3 DNA: TGTGCCAGCAGCCAAGATCTTGATGAGGGATCCACAGATACGCAGTATTTT

clone size: .
J gene: TRBJ2-3
V gene: TRBV7-3
D gene: .
CDR3 protein: CASSRLGATDTQYF
CDR3 DNA: TGTGCCAGCAGCCGACTCGGCGCCACAGATACGCAGTATTTT

clone size: .
J gene: TRBJ2-3
V gene: TRBV9
D gene: TRBD2
CDR3 protein: CASSAGLAGGPDTQYF
CDR3 DNA: TGTGCCAGCAGCGCCGGACTAGCGGGGGGGCCAGATACGCAGTATTTT

clone size: .
J gene: TRBJ1-3
V gene: TRBV7-2
D gene: .
CDR3 protein: CASSLSPPNTIYF
CDR3 DNA: TGTGCCAGCAGCTTAAGCCCCCCAAACACCATATATTTT

clone size: once
J gene: TRBJ1-4
V gene: TRBV30
D gene: TRBD1
CDR3 protein: CAWSADRNINEKLFF
CDR3 DNA: TGTGCCTGGAGTGCGGACAGGAACATAAATGAAAAACTGTTTTTT

clone size: .
J gene: TRBJ1-1
V gene: TRBV5-4
D gene: .
CDR3 protein: CASSFQSTVEAFF
CDR3 DNA: TGTGCCAGCAGCTTCCAGTCGACAGTTGAAGCTTTCTTT

clone size: once
J gene: TRBJ1-1
V gene: TRBV5-1
D gene: .
CDR3 protein: CASSLAEGGTNTEAFF
CDR3 DNA: TGCGCCAGCAGCTTGGCCGAGGGGGGGACGAACACTGAAGCTTTCTTT

clone size: .
J gene: TRBJ1-1
V gene: TRBV7-3
D gene: TRBD1
CDR3 protein: CASSLGGLGQAVNTEAFF
CDR3 DNA: TGTGCCAGCAGCTTAGGGGGGTTAGGACAGGCCGTGAACACTGAAGCTTTCTTT

clone size: .
J gene: TRBJ1-2
V gene: TRBV27
D gene: TRBD1
CDR3 protein: CASRRTGASQSYGYTF
CDR3 DNA: TGTGCCAGCAGAAGGACAGGGGCGAGTCAATCCTATGGCTACACCTTC

clone size: .
J gene: TRBJ2-2
V gene: TRBV6-1
D gene: TRBD2
CDR3 protein: CASMGAGGDTGELFF
CDR3 DNA: TGTGCCAGCATGGGAGCGGGGGGAGACACCGGGGAGCTGTTTTTT

clone size: .
J gene: TRBJ1-1
V gene: TRBV27
D gene: TRBD1
CDR3 protein: CASSMTGGGIDTEAFF
CDR3 DNA: TGTGCCAGCAGTATGACAGGGGGCGGGATTGACACTGAAGCTTTCTTT

clone size: .
J gene: TRBJ1-2
V gene: TRBV28
D gene: TRBD1
CDR3 protein: CASSLLAGGNGYTF
CDR3 DNA: TGTGCCAGCAGTTTATTGGCAGGGGGAAACGGCTACACCTTC

clone size: .
J gene: TRBJ2-5
V gene: TRBV5-1
D gene: TRBD1
CDR3 protein: CASISGTGIRETQYF
CDR3 DNA: TGCGCCAGCATATCCGGGACAGGGATTCGGGAGACCCAGTACTTC

clone size: .
J gene: TRBJ1-2
V gene: TRBV2
D gene: .
CDR3 protein: CASSAQGLYGYTF
CDR3 DNA: TGTGCCAGCAGTGCGCAGGGACTCTATGGCTACACCTTC

clone size: few
J gene: TRBJ1-4
V gene: TRBV2
D gene: .
CDR3 protein: CASIDPTGWSNEKLFF
CDR3 DNA: TGTGCCAGCATTGACCCTACAGGGTGGTCTAATGAAAAACTGTTTTTT

clone size: .
J gene: TRBJ2-1
V gene: TRBV19
D gene: .
CDR3 protein: CASSYRQSSYNEQFF
CDR3 DNA: TGTGCCAGTAGTTATAGACAGAGCTCCTACAATGAGCAGTTCTTC

clone size: .
J gene: TRBJ1-2
V gene: TRBV5-8
D gene: TRBD1
CDR3 protein: CASSSTDREGYGYTF
CDR3 DNA: TGTGCCAGCAGCAGTACGGACAGGGAAGGCTATGGCTACACCTTC

clone size: .
J gene: TRBJ2-7
V gene: TRBV6-6
D gene: TRBD2
CDR3 protein: CASSGLAGDRYEQYF
CDR3 DNA: TGTGCCAGCAGCGGACTAGCGGGAGACAGGTACGAGCAGTACTTC

clone size: once
J gene: TRBJ2-7
V gene: TRBV10-3
D gene: TRBD1
CDR3 protein: CAISEPTGGSYEQYF
CDR3 DNA: TGTGCCATCAGTGAGCCGACAGGGGGCTCCTACGAGCAGTACTTC

clone size: .
J gene: TRBJ2-3
V gene: TRBV2
D gene: TRBD2
CDR3 protein: CASSGGGRATDTQYF
CDR3 DNA: TGTGCCAGCAGTGGGGGCGGGAGGGCCACAGATACGCAGTATTTT

clone size: .
J gene: TRBJ1-4
V gene: TRBV21-1
D gene: .
CDR3 protein: CASSKEGRGSEKLFF
CDR3 DNA: TGTGCCAGCAGCAAAGAGGGCAGGGGAAGTGAAAAACTGTTTTTT

clone size: .
J gene: TRBJ1-5
V gene: TRBV6-5
D gene: TRBD1
CDR3 protein: CASSTTGAHQPQHF
CDR3 DNA: TGTGCCAGCAGTACGACAGGGGCCCATCAGCCCCAGCATTTT

clone size: once
J gene: TRBJ1-4
V gene: TRBV5-6
D gene: .
CDR3 protein: CASSGRVDEKLFF
CDR3 DNA: TGTGCCAGCAGCGGCAGGGTTGATGAAAAACTGTTTTTT

clone size: .
J gene: TRBJ2-7
V gene: TRBV30
D gene: .
CDR3 protein: CAWNVPADSYEQYF
CDR3 DNA: TGTGCCTGGAATGTTCCCGCAGATTCCTACGAGCAGTACTTC

clone size: .
J gene: TRBJ1-1
V gene: TRBV4-1
D gene: .
CDR3 protein: CASSQVPGDGTEAFF
CDR3 DNA: TGCGCCAGCAGCCAAGTCCCAGGGGATGGGACTGAAGCTTTCTTT

clone size: .
J gene: TRBJ2-3
V gene: TRBV6-4
D gene: .
CDR3 protein: CASSPTARTDTQYF
CDR3 DNA: TGTGCCAGCAGTCCCACAGCCCGCACAGATACGCAGTATTTT